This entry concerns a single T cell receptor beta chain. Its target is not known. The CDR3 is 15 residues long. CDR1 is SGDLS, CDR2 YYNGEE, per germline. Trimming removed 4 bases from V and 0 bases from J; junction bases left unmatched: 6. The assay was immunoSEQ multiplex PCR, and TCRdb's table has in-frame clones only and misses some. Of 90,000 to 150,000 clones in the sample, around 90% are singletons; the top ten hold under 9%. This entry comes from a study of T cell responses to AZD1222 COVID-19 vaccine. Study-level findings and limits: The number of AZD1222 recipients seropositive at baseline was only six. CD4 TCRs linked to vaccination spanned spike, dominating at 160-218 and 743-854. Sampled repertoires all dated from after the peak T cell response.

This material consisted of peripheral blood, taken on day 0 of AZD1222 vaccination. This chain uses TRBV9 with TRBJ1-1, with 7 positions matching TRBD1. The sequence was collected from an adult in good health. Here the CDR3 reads CASSPRGQLNTEAFF. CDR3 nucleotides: TGTGCCAGCAGCCCTAGGGGACAGCTGAACACTGAAGCTTTCTTT.